The present TCR beta chain was sequenced within a study of beta chain features in type 1 diabetes. At the level of the study: No age, gender or cell yield differences were seen between patients and healthy donors.

What was sequenced were expressed TCRB transcripts, since all of the isolated RNA had been reverse transcribed. Naive, central memory and regulatory T cell samples yielded roughly 3.6 million reads on average. Clones were read by immunoSEQ multiplex PCR, and TCRdb kept only the in-frame ones, dropping some. This table has 250,000 to 300,000 clones, 7.5% to 9.5% appearing once. V dropped 1 base and J dropped 4 bases, with 10 bases sitting between them. Germline V CDR1 and CDR2: SGHDN, FVKESK. CDR3 length: 15 residues. This clone was seen repeatedly, ten times or more. Its specificity is not known. Study observations and caveats: Highly expressing activated T cells could be over-counted with a cDNA template. Patients and controls would be equally affected if PCR favored shorter templates.

This chain uses TRBV14 with TRBJ2-2, with D possibly matching TRBD2 (5 bases). The sequenced sample consisted of central memory CD4+ T cells from blood. This receptor was obtained from a young woman in good health. CDR3 sequence: CASSQVRGPTGELFF. DNA for the CDR3: TGTGCCAGCAGCCAAGTGAGAGGGCCCACCGGGGAGCTGTTTTTT.